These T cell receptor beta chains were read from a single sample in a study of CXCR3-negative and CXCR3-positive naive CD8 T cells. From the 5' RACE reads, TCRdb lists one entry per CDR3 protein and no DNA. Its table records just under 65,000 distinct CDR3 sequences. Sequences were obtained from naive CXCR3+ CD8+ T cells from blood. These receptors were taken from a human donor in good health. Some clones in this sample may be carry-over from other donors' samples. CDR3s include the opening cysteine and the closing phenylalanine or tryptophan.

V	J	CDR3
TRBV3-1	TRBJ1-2	CASSRIYGYTF
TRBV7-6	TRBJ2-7	CASSPGTGEGEQYF
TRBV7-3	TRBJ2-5	CASSQTSRQETQYF
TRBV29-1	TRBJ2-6	CSVEISGANVLTF
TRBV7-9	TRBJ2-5	CASSLAGLGQETQYF
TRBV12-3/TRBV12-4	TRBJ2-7	CASSFGGTWQYF
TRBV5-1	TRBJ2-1	CASSPGGFEQFF
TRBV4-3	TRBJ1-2	CASSQDHRTGGGGYTF
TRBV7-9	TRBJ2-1	CASSSGAAGEQFF
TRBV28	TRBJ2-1	CASSLLADRGNEQFF
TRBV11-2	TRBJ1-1	CASSHGTGTEAFF
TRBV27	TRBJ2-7	CASSFGRGQFEQYF
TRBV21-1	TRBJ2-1	CASRSSGTGSYNEQFF